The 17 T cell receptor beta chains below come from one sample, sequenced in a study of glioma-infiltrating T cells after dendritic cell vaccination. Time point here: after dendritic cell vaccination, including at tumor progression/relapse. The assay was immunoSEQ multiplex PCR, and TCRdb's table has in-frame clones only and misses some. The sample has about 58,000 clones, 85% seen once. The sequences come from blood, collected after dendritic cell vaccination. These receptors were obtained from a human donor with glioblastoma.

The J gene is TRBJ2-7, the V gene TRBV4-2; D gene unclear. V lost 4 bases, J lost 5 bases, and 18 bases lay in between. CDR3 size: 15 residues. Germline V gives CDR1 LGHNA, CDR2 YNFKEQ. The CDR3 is CASSLAETTMNEQYF. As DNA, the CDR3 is TGTGCCAGCAGCCTAGCCGAGACGACCATGAACGAGCAGTACTTC.

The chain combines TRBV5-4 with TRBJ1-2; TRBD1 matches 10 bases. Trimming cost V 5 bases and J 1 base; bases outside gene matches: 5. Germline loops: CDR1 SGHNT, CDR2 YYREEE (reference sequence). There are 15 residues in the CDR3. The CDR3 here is CASRNDRGLNYGYTF. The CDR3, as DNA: TGTGCCAGCAGAAACGACAGGGGGCTTAACTATGGCTACACCTTC.

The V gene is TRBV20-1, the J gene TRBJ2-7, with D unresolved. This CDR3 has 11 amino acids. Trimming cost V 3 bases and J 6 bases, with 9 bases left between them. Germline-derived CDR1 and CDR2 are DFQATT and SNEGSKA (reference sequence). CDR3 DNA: TGCAGTGCTAGTCCTTACAGCGAGCAGTACTTC. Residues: CSASPYSEQYF.

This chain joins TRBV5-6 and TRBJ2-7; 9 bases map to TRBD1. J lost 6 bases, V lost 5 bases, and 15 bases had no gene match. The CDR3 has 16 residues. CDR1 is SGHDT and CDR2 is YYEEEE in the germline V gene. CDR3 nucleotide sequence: TGTGCCAGCAGATGGGGACACGGACAGGGGAGGAGCGAGCAGTACTTC. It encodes CASRWGHGQGRSEQYF.

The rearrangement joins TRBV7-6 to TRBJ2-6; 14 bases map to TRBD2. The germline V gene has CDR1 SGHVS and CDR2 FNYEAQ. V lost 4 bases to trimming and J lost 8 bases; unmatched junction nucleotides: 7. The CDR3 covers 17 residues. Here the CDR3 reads CASSSRTSGGLTNVLTF. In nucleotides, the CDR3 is TGTGCCAGCAGCTCCCGGACTAGCGGGGGGTTAACCAACGTCCTGACTTTC. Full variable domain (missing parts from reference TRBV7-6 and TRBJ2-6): GAGVSQSPRYKVTKRGQDVALRCDPISGHVSLYWYRQALGQGPEFLTYFNYEAQQDKSGLPNDRFSAERPEGSISTLTIQRTEQRDSAMYRCASSSRTSGGLTNVLTFGAGSRLTVL.

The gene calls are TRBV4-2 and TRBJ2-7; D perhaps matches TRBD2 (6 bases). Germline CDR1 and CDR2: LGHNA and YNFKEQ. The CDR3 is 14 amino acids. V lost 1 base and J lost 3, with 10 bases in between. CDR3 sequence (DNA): TGTGCCAGCAGCCAAGTCGCGGGGATCTACGAGCAGTACTTC. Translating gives CASSQVAGIYEQYF.

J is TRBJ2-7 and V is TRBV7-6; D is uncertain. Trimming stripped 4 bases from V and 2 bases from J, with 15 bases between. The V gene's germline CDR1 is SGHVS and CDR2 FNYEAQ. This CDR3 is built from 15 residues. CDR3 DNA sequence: TGTGCCAGCAGCTCCATAGAGAACCCACCCTACGAGCAGTACTTC. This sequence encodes CASSSIENPPYEQYF.

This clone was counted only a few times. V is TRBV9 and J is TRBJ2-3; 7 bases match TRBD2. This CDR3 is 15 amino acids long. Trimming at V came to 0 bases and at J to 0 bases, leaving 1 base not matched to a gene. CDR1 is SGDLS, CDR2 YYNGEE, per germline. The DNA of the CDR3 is TGTGCCAGCAGCGTAGGGCGGGGGAGCACAGATACGCAGTATTTT. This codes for CASSVGRGSTDTQYF.

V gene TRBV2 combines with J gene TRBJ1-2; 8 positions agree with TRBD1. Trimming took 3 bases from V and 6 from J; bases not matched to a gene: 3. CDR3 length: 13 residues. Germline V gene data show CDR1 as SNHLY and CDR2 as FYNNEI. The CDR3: CASSDWTGNGYTF. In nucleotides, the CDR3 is TGTGCCAGCAGTGATTGGACAGGGAATGGCTACACCTTC.

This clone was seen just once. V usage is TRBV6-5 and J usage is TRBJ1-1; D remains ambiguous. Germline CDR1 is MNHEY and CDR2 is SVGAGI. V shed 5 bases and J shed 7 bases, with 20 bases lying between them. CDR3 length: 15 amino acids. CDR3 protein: CASSPSRAAQIEAFF. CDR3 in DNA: TGTGCCAGCAGTCCCAGTCGAGCGGCCCAAATTGAAGCTTTCTTT.

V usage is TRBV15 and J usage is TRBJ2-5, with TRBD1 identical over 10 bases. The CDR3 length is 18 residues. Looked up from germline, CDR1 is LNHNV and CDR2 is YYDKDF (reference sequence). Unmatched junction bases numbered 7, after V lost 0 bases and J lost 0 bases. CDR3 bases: TGTGCCACCAGCAGAGATCTTTGGGACAGGGGAGACCAAGAGACCCAGTACTTC. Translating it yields CATSRDLWDRGDQETQYF.

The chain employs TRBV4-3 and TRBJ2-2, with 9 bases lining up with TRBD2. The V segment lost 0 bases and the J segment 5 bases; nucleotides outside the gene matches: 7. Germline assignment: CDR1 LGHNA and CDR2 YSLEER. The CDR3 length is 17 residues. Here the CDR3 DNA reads TGCGCCAGCAGCCAAGACGCGGCGGGGGGGTATACCGGGGAGCTGTTTTTT. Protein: CASSQDAAGGYTGELFF.

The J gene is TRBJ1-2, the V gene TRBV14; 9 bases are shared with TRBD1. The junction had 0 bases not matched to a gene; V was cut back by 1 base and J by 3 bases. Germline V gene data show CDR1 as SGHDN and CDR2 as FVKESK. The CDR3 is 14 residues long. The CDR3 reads CASSQGQGDYGYTF. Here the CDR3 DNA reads TGTGCCAGCAGCCAAGGACAGGGGGACTATGGCTACACCTTC.

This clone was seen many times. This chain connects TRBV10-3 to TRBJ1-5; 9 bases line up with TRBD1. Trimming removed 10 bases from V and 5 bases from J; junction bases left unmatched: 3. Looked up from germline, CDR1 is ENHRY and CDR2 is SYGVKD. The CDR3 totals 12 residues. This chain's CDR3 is CAKGQGHQPQHF. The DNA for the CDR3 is TGTGCCAAGGGACAGGGACATCAGCCCCAGCATTTT.

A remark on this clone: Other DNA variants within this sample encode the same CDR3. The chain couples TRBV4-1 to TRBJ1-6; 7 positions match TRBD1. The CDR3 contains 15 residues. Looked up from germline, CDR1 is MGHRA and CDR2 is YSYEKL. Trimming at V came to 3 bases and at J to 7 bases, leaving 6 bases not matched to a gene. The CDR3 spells CASSHRQGDNSPLHF. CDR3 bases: TGCGCCAGCAGCCACCGACAGGGCGACAATTCACCCCTCCACTTT.

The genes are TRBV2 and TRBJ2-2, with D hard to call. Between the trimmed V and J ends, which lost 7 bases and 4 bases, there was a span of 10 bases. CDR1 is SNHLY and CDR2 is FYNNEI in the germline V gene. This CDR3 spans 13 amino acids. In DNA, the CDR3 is TGTGCCAGCACAATCTACTCCACCGGGGAGCTGTTTTTT. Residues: CASTIYSTGELFF.

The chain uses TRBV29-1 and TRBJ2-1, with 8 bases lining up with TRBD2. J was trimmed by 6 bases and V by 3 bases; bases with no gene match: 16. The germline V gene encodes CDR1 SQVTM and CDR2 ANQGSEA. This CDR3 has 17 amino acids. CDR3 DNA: TGCAGCGTTGAGTGGTCGGGGGGGCCTTCTCCCTTCAATGAGCAGTTCTTC. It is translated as CSVEWSGGPSPFNEQFF.